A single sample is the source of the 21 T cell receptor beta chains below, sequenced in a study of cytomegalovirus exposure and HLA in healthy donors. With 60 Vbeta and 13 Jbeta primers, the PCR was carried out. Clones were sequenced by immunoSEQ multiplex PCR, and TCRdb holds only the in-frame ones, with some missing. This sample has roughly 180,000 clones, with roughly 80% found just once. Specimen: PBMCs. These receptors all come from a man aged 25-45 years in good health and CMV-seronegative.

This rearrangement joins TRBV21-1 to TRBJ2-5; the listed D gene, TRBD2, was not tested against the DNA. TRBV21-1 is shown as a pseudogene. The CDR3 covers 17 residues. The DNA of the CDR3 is TGTGCCAGCAGCACCGATACTAGACCGTCCTTTGTGGAGACCCAGTACTTC. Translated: CASSTDTRPSFVETQYF.

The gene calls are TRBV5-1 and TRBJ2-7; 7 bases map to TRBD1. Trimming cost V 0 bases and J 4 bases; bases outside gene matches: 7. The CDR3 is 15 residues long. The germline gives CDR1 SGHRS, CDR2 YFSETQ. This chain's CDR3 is CASSLEDRRPYEQYF. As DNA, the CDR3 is TGCGCCAGCAGCTTGGAGGACAGGCGCCCTTACGAGCAGTACTTC. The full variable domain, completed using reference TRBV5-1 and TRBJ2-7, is KAGVTQTPRYLIKTRGQQVTLSCSPISGHRSVSWYQQTPGQGLQFLFEYFSETQRNKGNFPGRFSGRQFSNSRSEMNVSTLELGDSALYLCASSLEDRRPYEQYFGPGTRLTVT.

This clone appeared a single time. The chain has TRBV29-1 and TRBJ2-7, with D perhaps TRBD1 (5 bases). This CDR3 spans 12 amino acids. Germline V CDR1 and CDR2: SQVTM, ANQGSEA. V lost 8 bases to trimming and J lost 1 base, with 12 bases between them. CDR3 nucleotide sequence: TGCAGCCCCAGTGACAGATCCTACGAGCAGTACTTC. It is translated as CSPSDRSYEQYF.

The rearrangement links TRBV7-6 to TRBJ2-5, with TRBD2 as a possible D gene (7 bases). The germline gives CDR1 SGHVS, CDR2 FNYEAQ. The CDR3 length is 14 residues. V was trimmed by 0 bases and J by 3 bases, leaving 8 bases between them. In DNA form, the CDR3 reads TGTGCCAGCAGCTTAGCAGGGGGGGAAGAGACCCAGTACTTC. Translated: CASSLAGGEETQYF.

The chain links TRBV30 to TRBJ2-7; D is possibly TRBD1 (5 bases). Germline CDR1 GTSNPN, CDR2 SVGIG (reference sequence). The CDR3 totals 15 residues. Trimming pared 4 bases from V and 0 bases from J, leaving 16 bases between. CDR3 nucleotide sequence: TGTGCCTGGACTCGGACACCCCCCCGCTCCTACGAGCAGTACTTC. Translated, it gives CAWTRTPPRSYEQYF.

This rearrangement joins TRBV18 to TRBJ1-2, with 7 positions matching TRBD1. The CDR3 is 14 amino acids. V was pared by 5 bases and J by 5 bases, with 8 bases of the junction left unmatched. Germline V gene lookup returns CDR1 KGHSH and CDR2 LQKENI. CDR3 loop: CASSARGPGYGYTF. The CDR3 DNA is TGTGCCAGCTCAGCGAGGGGGCCTGGGTATGGCTACACCTTC.

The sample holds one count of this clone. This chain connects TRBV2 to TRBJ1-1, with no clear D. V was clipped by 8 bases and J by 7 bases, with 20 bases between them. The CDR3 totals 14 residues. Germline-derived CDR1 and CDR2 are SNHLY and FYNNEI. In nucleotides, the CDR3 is TGTGCCAGCCAGTCCACGCAGGTGAGAAATGAAGCTTTCTTT. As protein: CASQSTQVRNEAFF.

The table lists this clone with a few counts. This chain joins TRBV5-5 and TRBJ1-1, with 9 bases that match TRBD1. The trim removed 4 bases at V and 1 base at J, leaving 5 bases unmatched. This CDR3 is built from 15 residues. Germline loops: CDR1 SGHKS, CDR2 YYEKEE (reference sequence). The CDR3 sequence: CASSPMGQGNTEAFF. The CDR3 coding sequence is TGTGCCAGCAGCCCTATGGGACAGGGGAACACTGAAGCTTTCTTT.

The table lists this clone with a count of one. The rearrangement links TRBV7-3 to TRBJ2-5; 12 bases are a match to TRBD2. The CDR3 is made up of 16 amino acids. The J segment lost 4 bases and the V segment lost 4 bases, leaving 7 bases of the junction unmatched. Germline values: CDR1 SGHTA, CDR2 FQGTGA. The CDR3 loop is CASSYLAGGPRETQYF. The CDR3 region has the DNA TGTGCCAGCAGCTATCTAGCGGGAGGGCCAAGAGAGACCCAGTACTTC.

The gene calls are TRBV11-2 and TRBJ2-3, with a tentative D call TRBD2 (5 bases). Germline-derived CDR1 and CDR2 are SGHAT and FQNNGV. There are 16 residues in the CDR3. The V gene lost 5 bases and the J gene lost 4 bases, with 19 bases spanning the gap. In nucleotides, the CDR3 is TGTGCCAGCAGCCCCAGCTTGAGGGAGATGGCAGATACGCAGTATTTT. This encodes CASSPSLREMADTQYF.

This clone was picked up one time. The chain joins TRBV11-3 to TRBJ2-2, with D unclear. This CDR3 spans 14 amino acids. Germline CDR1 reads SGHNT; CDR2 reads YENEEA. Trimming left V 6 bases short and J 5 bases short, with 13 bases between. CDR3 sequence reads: CASSLSSETGELFF. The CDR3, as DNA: TGTGCCAGCAGTCTTAGCTCCGAGACCGGGGAGCTGTTTTTT.

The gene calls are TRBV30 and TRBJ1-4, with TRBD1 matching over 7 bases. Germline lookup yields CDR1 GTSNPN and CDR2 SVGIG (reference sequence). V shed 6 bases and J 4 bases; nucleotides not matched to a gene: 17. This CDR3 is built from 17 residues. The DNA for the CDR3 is TGTGCCTGCACGGGCACGACAGGGATGGCGGGTAATGAAAAACTGTTTTTT. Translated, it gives CACTGTTGMAGNEKLFF.

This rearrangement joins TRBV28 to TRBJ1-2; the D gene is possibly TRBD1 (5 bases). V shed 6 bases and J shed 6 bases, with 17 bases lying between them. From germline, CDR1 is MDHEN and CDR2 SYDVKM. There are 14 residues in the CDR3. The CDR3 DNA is TGTGCCAGCAGATCTTACAGGATAAGGGATGGCTACACCTTC. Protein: CASRSYRIRDGYTF.

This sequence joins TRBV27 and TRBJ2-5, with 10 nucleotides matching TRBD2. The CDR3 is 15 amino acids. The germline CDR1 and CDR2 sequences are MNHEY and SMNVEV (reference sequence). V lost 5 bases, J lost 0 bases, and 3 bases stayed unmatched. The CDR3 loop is CASSNSGGNQETQYF. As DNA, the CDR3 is TGTGCCAGCAGTAATAGCGGGGGGAACCAAGAGACCCAGTACTTC.

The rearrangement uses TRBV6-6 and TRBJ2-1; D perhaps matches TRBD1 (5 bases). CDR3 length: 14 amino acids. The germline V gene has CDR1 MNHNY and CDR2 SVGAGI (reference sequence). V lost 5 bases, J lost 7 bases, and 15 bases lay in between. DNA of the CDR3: TGTGCCAGCAGTCGAAATTTAGCAGGGAATGAGCAGTTCTTC. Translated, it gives CASSRNLAGNEQFF.

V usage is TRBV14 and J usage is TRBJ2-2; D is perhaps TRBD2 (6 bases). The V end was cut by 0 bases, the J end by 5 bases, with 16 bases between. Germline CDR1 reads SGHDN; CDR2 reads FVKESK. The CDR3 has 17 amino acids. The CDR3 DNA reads TGTGCCAGCAGCCAAGATCTTACAGGACTAAAGACCGGGGAGCTGTTTTTT. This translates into CASSQDLTGLKTGELFF.

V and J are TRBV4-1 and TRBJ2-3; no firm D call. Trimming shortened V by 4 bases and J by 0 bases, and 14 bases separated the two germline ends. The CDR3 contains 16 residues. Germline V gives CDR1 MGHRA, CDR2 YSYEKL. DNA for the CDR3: TGCGCCAGCAGCCGGATCTGGAGCGACAGCACAGATACGCAGTATTTT. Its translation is CASSRIWSDSTDTQYF.

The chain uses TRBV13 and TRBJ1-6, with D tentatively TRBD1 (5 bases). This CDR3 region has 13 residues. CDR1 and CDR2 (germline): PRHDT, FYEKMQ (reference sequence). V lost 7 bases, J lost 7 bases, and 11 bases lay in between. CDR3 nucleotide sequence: TGTGCCAGCAAGATCGGGGGGAATTCACCCCTCCACTTT. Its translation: CASKIGGNSPLHF.

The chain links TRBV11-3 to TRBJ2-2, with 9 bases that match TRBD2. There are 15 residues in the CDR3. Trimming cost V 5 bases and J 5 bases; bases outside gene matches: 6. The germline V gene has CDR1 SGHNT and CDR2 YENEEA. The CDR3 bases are TGTGCCAGCAGCCCTGGGCGGGGGGGAACCGGGGAGCTGTTTTTT. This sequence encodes CASSPGRGGTGELFF.

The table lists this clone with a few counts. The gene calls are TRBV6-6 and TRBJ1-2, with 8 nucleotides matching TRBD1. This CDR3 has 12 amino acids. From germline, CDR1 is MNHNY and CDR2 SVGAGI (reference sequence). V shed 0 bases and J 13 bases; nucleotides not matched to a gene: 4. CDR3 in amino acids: CASSYSGTGFTF. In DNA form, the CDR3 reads TGTGCCAGCAGTTACTCCGGGACAGGATTCACCTTC.

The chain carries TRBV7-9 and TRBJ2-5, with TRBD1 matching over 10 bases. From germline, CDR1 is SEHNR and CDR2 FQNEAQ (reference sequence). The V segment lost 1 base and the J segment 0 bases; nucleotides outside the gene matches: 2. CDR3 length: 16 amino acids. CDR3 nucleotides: TGTGCCAGCAGCTTAGTGGACAGGGGGGACCAAGAGACCCAGTACTTC. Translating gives CASSLVDRGDQETQYF.